A selection of T cell receptor beta chains follows, all from one sample in a study of neurological immune-mediated disorders. TCRdb re-analysed the 5' RACE reads in MiXCR, keeping a single row per CDR3 protein. The table lists roughly 60,000 distinct CDR3 sequences, more than 3% of them singletons. The sequenced sample was CD4+ T cells from blood. Receptors were obtained from a woman aged 40 to 49 with multiple sclerosis. The CDR3 runs from the conserved cysteine through the conserved F or W. The order of the fields is clone size, D gene, V gene, J gene, CDR3 protein, CDR3 DNA. D genes are given only for firm matches. Rows give clone size only sometimes, using once, few, many, or a class for an expanded clone.

clone_size: many; d_call: .; v_call: TRBV6-1; j_call: TRBJ1-5; cdr3_aa: CASSFRSGLNQPQHF; cdr3_nt: TGTGCCAGCAGTTTCAGATCAGGGCTTAATCAGCCCCAGCATTTT
clone_size: many; d_call: .; v_call: TRBV13; j_call: TRBJ2-5; cdr3_aa: CASRQGYSAEETQYF; cdr3_nt: TGTGCCAGCAGACAAGGTTATTCGGCCGAAGAGACCCAGTACTTC
clone_size: many; d_call: .; v_call: TRBV4-1; j_call: TRBJ2-5; cdr3_aa: CASSQDPAGETQYF; cdr3_nt: TGCGCCAGCAGCCAAGATCCAGCAGGGGAGACCCAGTACTTC
clone_size: .; d_call: .; v_call: TRBV7-2; j_call: TRBJ2-1; cdr3_aa: CASSQGHLNEQFF; cdr3_nt: TGTGCCAGCAGCCAAGGACATCTCAATGAGCAGTTCTTC
clone_size: many; d_call: TRBD1; v_call: TRBV18; j_call: TRBJ1-1; cdr3_aa: CASLPGGANTEAFF; cdr3_nt: TGTGCCAGCCTTCCAGGGGGCGCGAACACTGAAGCTTTCTTT
clone_size: many; d_call: TRBD2; v_call: TRBV5-1; j_call: TRBJ2-6; cdr3_aa: CASSAGGVSGANVLTF; cdr3_nt: TGCGCCAGCAGCGCGGGGGGGGTGAGCGGGGCCAACGTCCTGACTTTC
clone_size: many; d_call: .; v_call: TRBV14; j_call: TRBJ1-4; cdr3_aa: CASSQDRGGYGTNEKLFF; cdr3_nt: TGTGCCAGCAGCCAAGATCGAGGAGGGTACGGAACTAATGAAAAACTGTTTTTT
clone_size: many; d_call: .; v_call: TRBV20-1; j_call: TRBJ1-1; cdr3_aa: CSARTTDLSAFF; cdr3_nt: TGCAGTGCTAGAACGACGGACCTCTCAGCTTTCTTT
clone_size: many; d_call: .; v_call: TRBV11-2; j_call: TRBJ1-2; cdr3_aa: CASSPDRSAGYTF; cdr3_nt: TGTGCCAGCAGCCCCGACAGGTCTGCTGGCTACACCTTC
clone_size: many; d_call: .; v_call: TRBV11-2; j_call: TRBJ1-5; cdr3_aa: CASSLPGGQPQHF; cdr3_nt: TGTGCCAGCAGCTTACCGGGGGGTCAGCCCCAGCATTTT
clone_size: many; d_call: .; v_call: TRBV7-9; j_call: TRBJ2-3; cdr3_aa: CASSPRWADTQYF; cdr3_nt: TGTGCCAGCAGCCCCAGGTGGGCAGATACGCAGTATTTT
clone_size: many; d_call: TRBD1; v_call: TRBV19; j_call: TRBJ2-6; cdr3_aa: CASSRTGGSSGANVLTF; cdr3_nt: TGTGCCAGTAGCCGGACAGGGGGCTCCTCTGGGGCCAACGTCCTGACTTTC
clone_size: many; d_call: .; v_call: TRBV20-1; j_call: TRBJ2-7; cdr3_aa: CSAGTGRSYEQYF; cdr3_nt: TGCAGTGCCGGGACTGGGAGATCCTACGAGCAGTACTTC